These 14 T cell receptor beta chains share one sample of origin, sequenced in a study of CD8 T cells in Susac syndrome. The authors reverse transcribed roughly 0.5 to 1 ug RNA with random hexamers. MiXCR was run by TCRdb on the immunoSEQ multiplex PCR reads, yielding one entry per CDR3 protein. The sample carries about 130,000 distinct CDR3 sequences, approximately 79% recorded once. Sequencing was performed on CD8+ T cells from PBMCs. The origin of the receptors is a human donor with multiple sclerosis.

The chain couples TRBV4-3 to TRBJ2-6; 7 bases align to TRBD1. Germline CDR1 reads LGHNA; CDR2 reads YSLEER. The CDR3 is 17 residues long. The J segment lost 2 bases and the V segment lost 3 bases, leaving 7 bases of the junction unmatched. The DNA of the CDR3 is TGCGCCAGCAGCCAGGAACCGACAGGGACTGGGGCCAACGTCCTGACTTTC. This codes for CASSQEPTGTGANVLTF.

The V gene is TRBV27, the J gene TRBJ2-7; D is unresolved. Germline lookup yields CDR1 MNHEY and CDR2 SMNVEV (reference sequence). The CDR3 totals 9 residues. The V gene lost 9 bases and the J gene lost 4 bases, with 4 bases spanning the gap. The CDR3 bases are TGTGCCAGTCTATACGAGCAGTACGTC. This encodes CASLYEQYV.

The sample holds a few counts of this clonotype. This chain uses TRBV27 with TRBJ2-2; D gene ambiguous. Germline V gene sequence: CDR1 MNHEY, CDR2 SMNVEV (reference sequence). V lost 3 bases and J lost 5, with 4 bases in between. The CDR3 runs 12 residues. CDR3 coding DNA: TGTGCCAGCAGTTTTGGGACCGGGGAGCTGTTTTTT. This codes for CASSFGTGELFF.

This clonotype was found a few times. The genes are TRBV6-2 or TRBV6-3 and TRBJ2-7; unclear D gene. Germline V gene data show CDR1 as MNHEY and CDR2 as SVGEGT. This CDR3 comprises 13 residues. V gave up 2 bases and J gave up 1 base, with 6 bases separating them. CDR3 region: CASSYPLSYEQYV. The CDR3 DNA reads TGTGCCAGCAGTTACCCCCTGTCCTACGAGCAGTACGTC.

The rearrangement links TRBV5-6 to TRBJ1-2; D is undetermined. The germline gives CDR1 SGHDT, CDR2 YYEEEE. Trimming cost V 4 bases and J 8 bases, with 15 bases left between them. The CDR3 totals 13 residues. CDR3 sequence reads: CASSPFGFSGYTF. In DNA form, the CDR3 reads TGTGCCAGCAGCCCATTCGGATTCAGCGGCTACACCTTC. Complete variable domain (other parts from reference TRBV5-6 and TRBJ1-2): DAGVTQSPTHLIKTRGQQVTLRCSPKSGHDTVSWYQQALGQGPQFIFQYYEEEERQRGNFPDRFSGHQFPNYSSELNVNALLLGDSALYLCASSPFGFSGYTFGSGTRLTVV.

J is TRBJ2-7 and V is TRBV27; D is possibly TRBD1 (6 bases). The CDR3 has 13 residues. With 5 bases removed from V and 2 bases from J, the gap between germline ends came to 10 bases. Germline loops: CDR1 MNHEY, CDR2 SMNVEV (reference sequence). CDR3 in amino acids: CASSTGQPYEQYF. The CDR3 region has the DNA TGTGCCAGCAGTACCGGACAGCCCTACGAGCAGTACTTC.

The CDR3 DNA is TGTGCCAGCAGCTTAGGGGGACCCAGGGAGCTGTTTTTT. This translates into CASSLGGPRELFF. The chain couples TRBV7-8 to TRBJ2-2; D is tentatively TRBD1 or TRBD2 (5 bases each). Germline CDR1 reads SGHVS; CDR2 reads FQNEAQ. CDR3 size: 13 residues. Trimming shortened V by 1 base and J by 9 bases, and 9 bases separated the two germline ends.

The V gene is TRBV7-6, the J gene TRBJ2-6; D is uncertain. There are 18 residues in the CDR3. Germline assignment: CDR1 SGHVS and CDR2 FNYEAQ. Trimming shortened V by 5 bases and J by 0 bases, and 17 bases separated the two germline ends. CDR3 DNA sequence: TGTGCCAGCAGCGACCCCACGAGCTTTTTCTCTGGGGCCAACGTCCTGACTTTC. This gives the protein CASSDPTSFFSGANVLTF.

This CDR3 is CASSFPRGREETQYF. The DNA for the CDR3 is TGTGCCAGCAGCTTTCCCAGGGGACGAGAAGAGACCCAGTACTTC. The V and J genes are TRBV7-2 and TRBJ2-5, with TRBD1 as a possible D gene (6 bases). This CDR3 comprises 15 residues. Germline values: CDR1 SGHTA, CDR2 FQGNSA. V lost 3 bases to trimming and J lost 3 bases, with 14 bases between them. The entire variable domain, with the rest obtained from reference TRBV7-2 and TRBJ2-5, is as follows: GAGVSQSPSNKVTEKGKDVELRCDPISGHTALYWYRQSLGQGLEFLIYFQGNSAPDKSGLPSDRFSAERTGGSVSTLTIQRTQQEDSAVYLCASSFPRGREETQYFGPGTRLLVL.

The chain couples TRBV19 to TRBJ1-2, with D hard to call. This CDR3 region has 12 residues. In germline, CDR1 is LNHDA, CDR2 SQIVND (reference sequence). Trimming cost V 7 bases and J 4 bases, with 10 bases left between them. The CDR3 here is CASTGSLYGYTF. CDR3 DNA sequence: TGTGCCAGTACGGGGAGCCTCTATGGCTACACCTTC.

The chain couples TRBV7-2 to TRBJ2-1; 9 positions agree with TRBD2. In germline, CDR1 is SGHTA, CDR2 FQGNSA. V lost 1 base and J lost 1; bases outside the gene matches: 8. This CDR3 is built from 18 residues. The chain's CDR3 is CASSLVVREGGSYNEQFF. DNA of the CDR3: TGTGCCAGCAGCTTAGTCGTGCGGGAGGGTGGGTCCTACAATGAGCAGTTCTTC.

CDR3 in amino acids: CASRGSLAGEQYF. DNA of the CDR3: TGTGCCAGTAGAGGTAGCCTAGCAGGCGAGCAGTACTTC. J is TRBJ2-7 and V is TRBV19, with D possibly TRBD2 on 5 matching bases. V was shortened by 6 bases and J by 6 bases, with 15 bases between the two germline ends. This CDR3 is 13 amino acids long. CDR1 is LNHDA, CDR2 SQIVND, per germline (reference sequence).

J is TRBJ2-7 and V is TRBV10-3; unclear D gene. The V end was cut by 0 bases, the J end by 4 bases, with 13 bases between. This CDR3 is built from 15 residues. CDR1 is ENHRY and CDR2 is SYGVKD in the germline V gene. Here the CDR3 DNA reads TGTGCCATCAGTGAGTCGACTTTTGGTTCGTACGAGCAGTACTTC. Encoded protein: CAISESTFGSYEQYF.

V usage is TRBV7-3 and J usage is TRBJ2-1; 7 bases line up with TRBD2. V lost 2 bases, J lost 4 bases, and 5 bases stayed unmatched. The CDR3 has 15 amino acids. Germline V gene sequence: CDR1 SGHTA, CDR2 FQGTGA. The CDR3 loop reads CASSLSQRGYNEQFF. CDR3 DNA: TGTGCCAGCAGCTTATCCCAGCGGGGTTACAATGAGCAGTTCTTC.